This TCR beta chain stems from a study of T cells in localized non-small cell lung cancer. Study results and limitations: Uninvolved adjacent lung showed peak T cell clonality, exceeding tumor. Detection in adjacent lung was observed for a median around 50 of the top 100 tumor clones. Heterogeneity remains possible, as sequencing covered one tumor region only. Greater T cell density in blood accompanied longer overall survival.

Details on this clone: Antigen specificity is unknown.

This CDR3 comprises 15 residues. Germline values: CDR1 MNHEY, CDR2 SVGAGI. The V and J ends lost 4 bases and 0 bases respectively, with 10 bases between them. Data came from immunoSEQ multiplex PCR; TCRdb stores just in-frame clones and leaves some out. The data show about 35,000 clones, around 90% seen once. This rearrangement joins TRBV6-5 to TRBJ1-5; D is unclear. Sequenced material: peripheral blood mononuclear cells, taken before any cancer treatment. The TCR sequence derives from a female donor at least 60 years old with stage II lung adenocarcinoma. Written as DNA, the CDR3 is TGTGCCAGCAGTTTCTCAGGTTATAGCAATCAGCCCCAGCATTTT. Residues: CASSFSGYSNQPQHF.